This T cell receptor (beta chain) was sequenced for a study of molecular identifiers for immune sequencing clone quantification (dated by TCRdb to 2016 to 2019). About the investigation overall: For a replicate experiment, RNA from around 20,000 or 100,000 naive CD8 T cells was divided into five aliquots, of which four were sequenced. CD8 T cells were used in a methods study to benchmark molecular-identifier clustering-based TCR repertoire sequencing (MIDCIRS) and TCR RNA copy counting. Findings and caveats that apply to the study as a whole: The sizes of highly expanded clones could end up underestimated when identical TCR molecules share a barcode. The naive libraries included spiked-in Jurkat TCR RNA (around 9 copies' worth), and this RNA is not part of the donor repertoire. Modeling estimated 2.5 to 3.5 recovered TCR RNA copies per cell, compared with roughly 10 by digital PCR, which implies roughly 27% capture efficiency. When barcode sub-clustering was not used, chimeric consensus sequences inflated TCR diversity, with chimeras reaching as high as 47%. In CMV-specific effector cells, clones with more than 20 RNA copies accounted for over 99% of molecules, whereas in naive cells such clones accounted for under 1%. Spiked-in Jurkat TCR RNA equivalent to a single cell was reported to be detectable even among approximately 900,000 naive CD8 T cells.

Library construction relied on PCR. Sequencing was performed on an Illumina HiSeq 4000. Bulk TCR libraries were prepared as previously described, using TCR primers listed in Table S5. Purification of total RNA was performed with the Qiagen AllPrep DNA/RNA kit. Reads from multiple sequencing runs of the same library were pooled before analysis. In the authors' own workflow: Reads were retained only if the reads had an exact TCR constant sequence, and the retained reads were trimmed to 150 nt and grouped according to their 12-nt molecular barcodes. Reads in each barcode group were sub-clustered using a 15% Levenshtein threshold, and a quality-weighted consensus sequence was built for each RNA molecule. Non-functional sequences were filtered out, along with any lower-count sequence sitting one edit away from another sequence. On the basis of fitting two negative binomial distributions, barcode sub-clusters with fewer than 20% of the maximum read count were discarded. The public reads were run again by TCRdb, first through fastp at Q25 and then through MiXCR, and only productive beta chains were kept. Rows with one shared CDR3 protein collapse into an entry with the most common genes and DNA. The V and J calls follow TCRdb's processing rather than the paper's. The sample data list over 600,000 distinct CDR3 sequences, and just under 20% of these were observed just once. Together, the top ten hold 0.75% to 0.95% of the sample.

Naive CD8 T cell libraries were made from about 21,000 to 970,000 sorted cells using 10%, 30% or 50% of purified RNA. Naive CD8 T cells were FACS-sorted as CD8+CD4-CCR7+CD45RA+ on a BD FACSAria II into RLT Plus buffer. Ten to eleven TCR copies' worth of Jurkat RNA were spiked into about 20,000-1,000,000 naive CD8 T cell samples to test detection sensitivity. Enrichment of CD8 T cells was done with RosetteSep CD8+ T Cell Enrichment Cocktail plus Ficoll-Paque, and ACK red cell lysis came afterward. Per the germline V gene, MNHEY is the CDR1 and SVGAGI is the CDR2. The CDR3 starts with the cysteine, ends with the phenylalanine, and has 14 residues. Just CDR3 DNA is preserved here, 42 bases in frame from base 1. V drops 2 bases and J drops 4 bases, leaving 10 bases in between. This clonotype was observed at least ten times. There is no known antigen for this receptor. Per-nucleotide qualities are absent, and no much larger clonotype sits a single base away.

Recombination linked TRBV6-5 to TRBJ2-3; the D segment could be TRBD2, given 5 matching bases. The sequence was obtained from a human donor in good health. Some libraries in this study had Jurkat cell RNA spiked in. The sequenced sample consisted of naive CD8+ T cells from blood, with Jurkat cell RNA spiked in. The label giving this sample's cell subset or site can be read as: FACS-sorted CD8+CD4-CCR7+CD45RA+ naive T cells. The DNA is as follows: TGTGCCAGCAGTTACCGAAAACTAGCAGATACGCAGTATTTT. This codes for CASSYRKLADTQYF.